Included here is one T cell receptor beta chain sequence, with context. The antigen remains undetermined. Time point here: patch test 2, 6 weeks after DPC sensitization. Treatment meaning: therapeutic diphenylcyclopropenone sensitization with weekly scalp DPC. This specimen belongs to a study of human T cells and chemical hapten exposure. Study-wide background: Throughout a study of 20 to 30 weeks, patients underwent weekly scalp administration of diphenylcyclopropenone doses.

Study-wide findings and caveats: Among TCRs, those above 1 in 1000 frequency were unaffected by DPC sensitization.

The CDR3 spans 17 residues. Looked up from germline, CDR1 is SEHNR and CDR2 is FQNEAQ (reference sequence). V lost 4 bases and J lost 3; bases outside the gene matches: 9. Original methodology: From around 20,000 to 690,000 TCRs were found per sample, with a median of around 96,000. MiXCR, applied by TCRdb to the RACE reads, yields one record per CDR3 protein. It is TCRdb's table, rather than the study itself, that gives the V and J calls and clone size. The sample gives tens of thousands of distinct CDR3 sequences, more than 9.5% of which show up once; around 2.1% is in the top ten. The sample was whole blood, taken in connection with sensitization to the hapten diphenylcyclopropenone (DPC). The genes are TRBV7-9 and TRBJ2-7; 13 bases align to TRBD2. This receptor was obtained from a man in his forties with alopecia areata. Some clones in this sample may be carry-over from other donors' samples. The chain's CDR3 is CASSWTSGREAGYEQYF. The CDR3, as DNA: TGTGCCAGCAGCTGGACTAGCGGGAGAGAAGCGGGCTACGAGCAGTACTTC. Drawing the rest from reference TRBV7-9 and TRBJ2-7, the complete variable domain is DTGVSQNPRHKITKRGQNVTFRCDPISEHNRLYWYRQTLGQGPEFLTYFQNEAQLEKSRLLSDRFSAERPKGSFSTLEIQRTEQGDSAMYLCASSWTSGREAGYEQYFGPGTRLTVT.